The entry that follows covers one T cell receptor (beta chain) sequence. The data stem from a study of shared clonotypes between healthy human individuals. Sequencing was performed with immunoSEQ multiplex PCR; in TCRdb, only in-frame clones are kept and a portion is missing. The sample contains roughly 490,000 clones, around 78% of which appear only once. V lost 8 bases and J lost 7, with 18 bases in between. CDR3 length: 14 residues. Germline CDR1 is GTSNPN and CDR2 is SVGIG (reference sequence). Sequenced input: PBMCs. The sequence came from a middle-aged woman in good health. Some clones in this sample may be carry-over from other donors' samples. The V gene is TRBV30, the J gene TRBJ1-6; the D gene is possibly TRBD1 (5 bases). CDR3: CALSRVTGNSPLHF. DNA for the CDR3: TGTGCCCTAAGCAGGGTGACGGGGAATTCACCCCTCCACTTT.